This TCR beta chain came from a study of blood T cell repertoires in COVID-19. Assay: immunoSEQ multiplex PCR; the TCRdb copy retains only in-frame clones and omits some. The data hold 81,000 or so clones, with approximately 80% observed a single time. The germline V gene encodes CDR1 SGHKS and CDR2 YYEKEE (reference sequence). V trimming: 1 base; J trimming: 0 bases; junction bases outside the gene matches: 3. There are 15 residues in the CDR3. The chain uses TRBV5-5 and TRBJ2-5; 7 bases map to TRBD2. The sequenced sample was peripheral blood. This clonotype originated in a woman between 70 and 85 years old with active or convalescent COVID-19. The CDR3 bases are TGTGCCAGCAGCTTGCGGGGGGACTACCAAGAGACCCAGTACTTC. Amino acids: CASSLRGDYQETQYF. The full variable domain, in which reference TRBV5-5 and TRBJ2-5 provide the parts outside the CDR3, is DAGVTQSPTHLIKTRGQQVTLRCSPISGHKSVSWYQQVLGQGPQFIFQYYEKEERGRGNFPDRFSARQFPNYSSELNVNALLLGDSALYLCASSLRGDYQETQYFGPGTRLLVL.